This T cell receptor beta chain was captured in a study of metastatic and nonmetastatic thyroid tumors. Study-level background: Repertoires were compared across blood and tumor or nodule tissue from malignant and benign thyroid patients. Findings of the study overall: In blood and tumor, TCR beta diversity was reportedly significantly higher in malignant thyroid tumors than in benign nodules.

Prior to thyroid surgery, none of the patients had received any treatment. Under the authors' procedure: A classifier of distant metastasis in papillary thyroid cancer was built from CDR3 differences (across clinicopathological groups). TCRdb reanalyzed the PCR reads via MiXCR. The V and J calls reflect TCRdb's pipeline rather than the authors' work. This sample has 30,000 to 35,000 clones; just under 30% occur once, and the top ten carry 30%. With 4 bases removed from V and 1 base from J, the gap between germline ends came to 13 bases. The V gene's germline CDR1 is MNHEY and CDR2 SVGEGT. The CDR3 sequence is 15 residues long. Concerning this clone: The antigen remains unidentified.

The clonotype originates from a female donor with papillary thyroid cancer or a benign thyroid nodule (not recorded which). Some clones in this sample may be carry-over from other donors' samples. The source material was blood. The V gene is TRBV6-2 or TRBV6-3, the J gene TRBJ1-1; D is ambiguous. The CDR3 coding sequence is TGTGCCAGCAGTTCAATGCCATTTTCGAACACTGAAGCTTTCTTT. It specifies CASSSMPFSNTEAFF.